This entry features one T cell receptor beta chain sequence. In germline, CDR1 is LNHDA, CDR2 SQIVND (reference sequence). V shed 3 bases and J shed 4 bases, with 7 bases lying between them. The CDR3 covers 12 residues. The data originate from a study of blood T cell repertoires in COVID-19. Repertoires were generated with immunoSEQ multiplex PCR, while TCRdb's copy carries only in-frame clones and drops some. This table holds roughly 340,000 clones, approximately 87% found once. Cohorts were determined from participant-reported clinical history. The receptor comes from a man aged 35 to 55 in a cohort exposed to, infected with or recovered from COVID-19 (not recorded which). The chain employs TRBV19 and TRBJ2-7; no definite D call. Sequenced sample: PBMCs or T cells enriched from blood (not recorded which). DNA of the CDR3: TGTGCCAGTAGTATGGCAGGTTACGAGCAGTACTTC. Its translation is CASSMAGYEQYF. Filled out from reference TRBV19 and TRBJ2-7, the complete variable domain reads DGGITQSPKYLFRKEGQNVTLSCEQNLNHDAMYWYRQDPGQGLRLIYYSQIVNDFQKGDIAEGYSVSREKKESFPLTVTSAQKNPTAFYLCASSMAGYEQYFGPGTRLTVT.